What follows are 17 T cell receptor beta chains derived from one specimen sequenced in a study of blood T cells in healthy people across ages. Together with a sample-barcoded 5' primer, a J-beta primer mix was included in a second PCR lasting roughly 6 to 12 cycles. In TCRdb, the 5' RACE reads were re-called with MiXCR into one record per CDR3 protein. Counted here are about 1.4 million distinct CDR3 sequences, 45% to 70% occurring once; the ten biggest clones make up under 8.5%. What was sequenced was blood. These receptors all come from a man aged 18-30 years in good health.

The rearrangement joins TRBV7-9 to TRBJ1-2, with D unclear. Trimming pared 0 bases from V and 0 bases from J, leaving 11 bases between. CDR3 length: 16 amino acids. Germline-derived CDR1 and CDR2 are SEHNR and FQNEAQ (reference sequence). The CDR3, as DNA: TGTGCCAGCAGCTTAGCCGGCGTGGAGCCTAACTATGGCTACACCTTC. Its translation: CASSLAGVEPNYGYTF.

The CDR3 DNA sequence: TGCGCCAGCAGCCCCCTTCATCAAGGCAACAATGAGCAGTACTTC. The encoded protein is CASSPLHQGNNEQYF. V is TRBV4-1 and J is TRBJ2-1; D is unclear. The DNA end lines up better with TRBJ2-7; the J call may be wrong. CDR1 is MGHRA and CDR2 is YSYEKL in the germline V gene. The CDR3 is 15 residues long.

The V gene is TRBV20-1, the J gene TRBJ1-2; D possibly corresponds to TRBD1 (5 bases). The germline gives CDR1 DFQATT, CDR2 SNEGSKA (reference sequence). Trimming cost V 8 bases and J 6 bases, with 16 bases left between them. This CDR3 contains 12 residues. The CDR3 region has the DNA TGCAGTCCCCGACGGGGGACGGATGGCTACACCTTC. Amino acid sequence: CSPRRGTDGYTF.

The CDR3 reads CASSEGGQGGYEQYF. The CDR3 DNA follows: TGCGCCAGCAGTGAAGGGGGACAGGGGGGCTACGAGCAGTACTTC. This chain links TRBV10-1 with TRBJ2-7; TRBD1 aligns across 11 bases. The J segment lost 3 bases and the V segment lost 3 bases, leaving 4 bases of the junction unmatched. Germline CDR1 reads WNHNN; CDR2 reads SYGVQD (reference sequence). The CDR3 length is 15 residues.

The chain is built from TRBV20-1 and TRBJ1-2; D gene uncertain. V lost 6 bases to trimming and J lost 4 bases, with 15 bases between them. The CDR3 extends over 13 amino acids. Germline-derived CDR1 and CDR2 are DFQATT and SNEGSKA (reference sequence). This chain's CDR3 is CSAAHEGPYGYTF. Here the CDR3 DNA reads TGCAGTGCCGCTCATGAGGGCCCCTATGGCTACACCTTC.

The V call is TRBV15, the J call TRBJ1-1, with 8 positions matching TRBD1. Germline V lookup: CDR1 LNHNV, CDR2 YYDKDF (reference sequence). This CDR3 region has 15 residues. V was clipped by 3 bases and J by 1 base; unmatched bases: 4. The CDR3 DNA sequence: TGTGCCACCAGCAGGGCCGGGACAGGGAACACTGAAGCTTTCTTT. This encodes CATSRAGTGNTEAFF.

V gene TRBV29-1 combines with J gene TRBJ2-5; 11 positions agree with TRBD1. After removal of 6 bases from V and 5 bases from J, the junction contained 5 bases not matched to a gene. CDR3 length equals 13 residues. Germline V CDR1 and CDR2: SQVTM, ANQGSEA. CDR3 sequence (DNA): TGCAGCGTAGGACAGGGGGCCGGGGAGACCCAGTACTTC. It yields the protein CSVGQGAGETQYF.

This CDR3 reads CSALGSGRNEQFF. For the CDR3, the DNA is TGCAGCGCCTTGGGGTCGGGGAGGAATGAGCAGTTCTTC. The chain has TRBV29-1 and TRBJ2-1, with D possibly being TRBD2 (6 bases). V was trimmed by 7 bases and J by 7 bases, leaving 17 bases between them. The CDR3 covers 13 residues. The germline V gene has CDR1 SQVTM and CDR2 ANQGSEA.

The rearrangement uses TRBV29-1 and TRBJ1-5; 7 bases fit TRBD1. With 5 bases clipped from V and 3 bases from J, the junction kept 7 bases outside the gene matches. This CDR3 spans 14 amino acids. Germline V CDR1 and CDR2: SQVTM, ANQGSEA. CDR3: CSVKQGGPNQPQHF. The CDR3 DNA sequence: TGCAGCGTTAAGCAGGGGGGACCCAATCAGCCCCAGCATTTT.

J is TRBJ2-1 and V is TRBV3-1; 12 bases map to TRBD2. This CDR3 has 17 amino acids. Germline CDR1 LGHDT, CDR2 YNNKEL (reference sequence). Unmatched junction bases numbered 7, after V lost 0 bases and J lost 7 bases. CDR3 nucleotides: TGTGCCAGCAGCCAAGAAGCCGAAGGGACTAGCGGGAATGAGCAGTTCTTC. It translates to CASSQEAEGTSGNEQFF.

This chain links TRBV20-1 with TRBJ2-5, with D perhaps assigned TRBD1 or TRBD2 (5 bases each). The assigned J gene may be wrong: the sequence end matches TRBJ2-7 better. From germline, CDR1 is DFQATT and CDR2 SNEGSKA (reference sequence). There are 14 residues in the CDR3. CDR3 sequence reads: CSARVQTGTSEQYF. Written as DNA, the CDR3 is TGCAGTGCTAGAGTTCAAACCGGGACCTCCGAGCAGTACTTC.

This clonotype came up a few times. V usage is TRBV20-1 and J usage is TRBJ1-2; 7 bases are a match to TRBD1. This CDR3 region has 14 residues. Losses at the gene ends were 3 bases for V and 2 bases for J; bases not matched to a gene: 6. Germline loops: CDR1 DFQATT, CDR2 SNEGSKA (reference sequence). This CDR3 is CSASRQGLNYGYTF. The CDR3 coding sequence is TGCAGTGCTAGTCGACAGGGATTAAACTATGGCTACACCTTC.

V gene TRBV7-8 combines with J gene TRBJ2-7; D possibly matches TRBD1 or TRBD2 (5 bases each). Trimming shortened V by 5 bases and J by 10 bases, and 15 bases separated the two germline ends. Germline CDR1 SGHVS, CDR2 FQNEAQ. CDR3 length: 12 amino acids. The CDR3, as DNA: TGTGCCAGCAGCACCGGACCCGGGGACCAGTACTTC. Translating gives CASSTGPGDQYF.

The rearrangement joins TRBV4-2 to TRBJ2-5; the match to TRBD2 covers 11 bases. J was trimmed by 3 bases and V by 4 bases; bases with no gene match: 7. This CDR3 spans 16 amino acids. CDR1 and CDR2 (germline): LGHNA, YNFKEQ. The CDR3 sequence: CASSLQLAGVEETQYF. The CDR3 coding sequence is TGTGCCAGCAGCCTTCAACTAGCGGGGGTGGAAGAGACCCAGTACTTC.

The V and J genes are TRBV6-6 and TRBJ1-5; a possible D gene is TRBD1 (5 bases). Germline V gene lookup returns CDR1 MNHNY and CDR2 SVGAGI (reference sequence). This CDR3 has 15 residues. Trimming removed 5 bases at V and 0 bases at J, with 11 bases between. CDR3 sequence: CASSDDSYSNQPQHF. For the CDR3, the DNA is TGTGCCAGCAGTGACGACAGCTATAGCAATCAGCCCCAGCATTTT.

This chain uses TRBV12-3 or TRBV12-4 with TRBJ1-5; unclear D gene. This CDR3 has 15 residues. Trimming cost V 7 bases and J 4 bases, with 17 bases left between them. The CDR3 region has the DNA TGTGCCAGCACCCCACTCAGCGGAGGAAATCAGCCCCAGCATTTT. Protein: CASTPLSGGNQPQHF.

The chain recombines TRBV2 with TRBJ2-3, with D possibly matching TRBD1 (5 bases). Trimming stripped 8 bases from V and 1 base from J, with 10 bases between. Germline CDR1 is SNHLY and CDR2 is FYNNEI. The CDR3 runs to 13 residues. CDR3 bases: TGTGCCAGCTGTTTGGGGCGCACAGATACGCAGTATTTT. Protein product: CASCLGRTDTQYF. The full variable domain, rest sourced from reference TRBV2 and TRBJ2-3, is EPEVTQTPSHQVTQMGQEVILRCVPISNHLYFYWYRQILGQKVEFLVSFYNNEISEKSEIFDDQFSVERPDGSNFTLKIRSTKLEDSAMYFCASCLGRTDTQYFGPGTRLTVL.